Following are 27 T cell receptor beta chains from one sample sequenced in a study of cytomegalovirus exposure and HLA in healthy donors. The PCR made use of 60 Vbeta and 13 Jbeta primers. Profiled with immunoSEQ multiplex PCR; TCRdb holds only in-frame clones, not every one. The sample table sets out 150,000 to 250,000 clones. What was sequenced was PBMCs. The receptors stem from a boy aged 10-17 years in good health and CMV-seronegative.

V is TRBV15 and J is TRBJ2-6; the D gene is possibly TRBD2 (6 bases). This CDR3 is built from 16 residues. The germline CDR1 and CDR2 sequences are LNHNV and YYDKDF (reference sequence). Trimming took 2 bases from V and 4 from J, leaving 12 bases between them. The DNA of the CDR3 is TGTGCCACCAGCAGAAACGCGGGGTCCGGGGCCAACGTCCTGACTTTC. This gives the protein CATSRNAGSGANVLTF.

This sequence joins TRBV6-1 and TRBJ2-7; D is perhaps TRBD1 (6 bases). The CDR3 is made up of 14 amino acids. Per the germline V gene, CDR1 is MNHNS and CDR2 is SASEGT. V was trimmed by 3 bases and J by 3 bases, leaving 12 bases between them. The CDR3 nucleotides are TGTGCCAGCAGTGACACAGGGTCGGGCTACGAGCAGTACTTC. Protein product: CASSDTGSGYEQYF.

The chain joins TRBV4-2 to TRBJ1-3; D not resolved. Germline V gene data show CDR1 as LGHNA and CDR2 as YNFKEQ. This CDR3 contains 14 residues. Between the trimmed V and J ends, which lost 0 bases and 0 bases, there was a span of 3 bases. The CDR3 here is CASSQDYSGNTIYF. The CDR3 nucleotides are TGTGCCAGCAGCCAAGATTACTCTGGAAACACCATATATTTT.

The chain has TRBV4-3 and TRBJ2-2; 9 nucleotides match TRBD1. Germline trimming cut 0 bases from V and 8 bases from J; bases unmatched to any gene: 10. This CDR3 has 17 residues. CDR1 and CDR2 (germline): LGHNA, YSLEER. Written as DNA, the CDR3 is TGCGCCAGCAGCCAAGATCTGAGGGGACAGGGCGCTGGGGAGCTGTTTTTT. Amino acids: CASSQDLRGQGAGELFF.

This chain joins TRBV5-4 and TRBJ1-1, with D uncertain. V dropped 0 bases and J dropped 0 bases, with 9 bases sitting between them. The CDR3 sequence is 15 residues long. Germline CDR1 is SGHNT and CDR2 is YYREEE (reference sequence). Here the CDR3 reads CASSLGSGMNTEAFF. CDR3 nucleotide sequence: TGTGCCAGCAGCTTGGGGTCAGGTATGAACACTGAAGCTTTCTTT.

V is TRBV4-3 and J is TRBJ2-3; 8 bases are shared with TRBD2. Trimming at V came to 5 bases and at J to 5 bases, leaving 12 bases not matched to a gene. CDR1 is LGHNA and CDR2 is YSLEER in the germline V gene. The CDR3 totals 16 residues. As DNA, the CDR3 is TGCGCCAGCAGCGCCGGGGGGGACTTACCTGGAGATACGCAGTATTTT. Protein product: CASSAGGDLPGDTQYF.

The CDR3 sequence is CASSLGTLAGVETQYF. CDR3 nucleotide sequence: TGCGCCAGCAGCTTGGGGACTCTAGCGGGGGTAGAGACCCAGTACTTC. The chain joins TRBV5-1 to TRBJ2-5, with 10 bases aligning to TRBD2. Germline CDR1 is SGHRS and CDR2 is YFSETQ. This CDR3 has 16 amino acids. After removal of 0 bases from V and 4 bases from J, the junction contained 6 bases not matched to a gene.

This CDR3 reads CASSLGEGADTQYF. DNA for the CDR3: TGTGCCAGCAGCTTAGGCGAGGGAGCAGATACGCAGTATTTT. V and J are TRBV11-3 and TRBJ2-3; weak D call: TRBD2 (5 bases). The CDR3 covers 14 residues. Looked up from germline, CDR1 is SGHNT and CDR2 is YENEEA. V lost 1 base, J lost 4 bases, and 9 bases lay in between.

The J gene is TRBJ1-2, the V gene TRBV11-2; the D is unclear. V shed 5 bases and J shed 6 bases, with 13 bases lying between them. The CDR3 runs to 13 residues. Germline V gives CDR1 SGHAT, CDR2 FQNNGV. The CDR3 loop reads CASSPLRRDGYTF. The DNA of the CDR3 is TGTGCCAGCAGCCCCTTGCGGAGGGATGGCTACACCTTC.

The rearrangement joins TRBV6-1 to TRBJ1-3, with no clear D. This CDR3 is 16 amino acids long. Trimming shortened V by 2 bases and J by 1 base, and 12 bases separated the two germline ends. From germline, CDR1 is MNHNS and CDR2 SASEGT. CDR3 DNA sequence: TGTGCCAGCAGTGAACTGGAGGGTTCGTCTGGAAACACCATATATTTT. Its protein product is CASSELEGSSGNTIYF.

The chain has TRBV4-2 and TRBJ1-2, with a tentative D call TRBD1 (6 bases). Trimming pared 4 bases from V and 2 bases from J, leaving 14 bases between. Germline V gene data show CDR1 as LGHNA and CDR2 as YNFKEQ. CDR3 size: 15 residues. CDR3 coding DNA: TGTGCCAGCAGCCGGGTCGGACAGCTCAACTATGGCTACACCTTC. Translated, it gives CASSRVGQLNYGYTF.

V and J are TRBV2 and TRBJ1-5; D is perhaps TRBD1 (5 bases). The germline V and J ends were trimmed by 1 base and 3 bases, with 10 bases remaining between them. This CDR3 region has 15 residues. The germline V gene has CDR1 SNHLY and CDR2 FYNNEI. The CDR3 protein is CASSEGATDNQPQHF. The CDR3 bases are TGTGCCAGCAGTGAAGGGGCGACAGACAATCAGCCCCAGCATTTT.

The chain has TRBV6-6 and TRBJ1-1, with no clear D. In germline, CDR1 is MNHNY, CDR2 SVGAGI (reference sequence). This CDR3 spans 13 amino acids. Trimming took off 5 bases at V and 1 base at J, with 8 bases between the two ends. CDR3 nucleotide sequence: TGTGCCAGCAGTGGTACAGAGAACACTGAAGCTTTCTTT. Its protein is CASSGTENTEAFF.

The gene calls are TRBV19 and TRBJ1-5, with 7 bases lining up with TRBD1. The CDR3 covers 15 residues. The germline CDR1 and CDR2 sequences are LNHDA and SQIVND (reference sequence). V dropped 1 base and J dropped 7; count of bases not matched to a gene: 7. Here the CDR3 reads CASSIGQGWMQPQHF. The CDR3 DNA reads TGTGCCAGTAGTATAGGACAGGGTTGGATGCAGCCCCAGCATTTT.

The chain carries TRBV19 and TRBJ2-7, with TRBD1 matching over 10 bases. V shed 6 bases, J shed 5 bases, and the junction held 13 bases outside the gene matches. Germline V gives CDR1 LNHDA, CDR2 SQIVND (reference sequence). The length of the CDR3 is 16 residues. Written as DNA, the CDR3 is TGTGCCAGTAGGCCGAACCGGGACAGGGGAACGAACGAGCAGTACTTC. It codes for CASRPNRDRGTNEQYF.

The chain joins TRBV30 to TRBJ1-1; a possible D gene is TRBD1 (6 bases). The CDR3 runs to 13 residues. CDR1 is GTSNPN and CDR2 is SVGIG in the germline V gene (reference sequence). V lost 4 bases and J lost 3, with 12 bases in between. The CDR3 sequence is CAWMRGPYTEAFF. The CDR3 coding sequence is TGTGCCTGGATGCGGGGGCCGTACACTGAAGCTTTCTTT.

V usage is TRBV7-2 and J usage is TRBJ1-5; unclear D gene. Germline lookup yields CDR1 SGHTA and CDR2 FQGNSA. Trimming removed 1 base at V and 7 bases at J, with 8 bases between. The CDR3 covers 13 residues. The CDR3 loop reads CASSLDSRQPQHF. The CDR3 DNA reads as TGTGCCAGCAGCTTAGACAGTAGACAGCCCCAGCATTTT. Full variable domain (outside the CDR3, taken from reference TRBV7-2 and TRBJ1-5): GAGVSQSPSNKVTEKGKDVELRCDPISGHTALYWYRQSLGQGLEFLIYFQGNSAPDKSGLPSDRFSAERTGGSVSTLTIQRTQQEDSAVYLCASSLDSRQPQHFGDGTRLSIL.

CDR3 nucleotides: TGTGCCAGCAGCCTGGGGACACCGAATTCTAACTATGGCTACACCTTC. Translated, it gives CASSLGTPNSNYGYTF. The chain employs TRBV7-9 and TRBJ1-2, with D perhaps matching TRBD1 (6 bases). Germline V gene data show CDR1 as SEHNR and CDR2 as FQNEAQ (reference sequence). The CDR3 totals 16 residues. The V and J ends lost 5 bases and 0 bases respectively, with 16 bases between them.

V and J are TRBV4-1 and TRBJ2-7; D is unresolved. V dropped 2 bases and J dropped 4 bases, with 15 bases sitting between them. Germline values: CDR1 MGHRA, CDR2 YSYEKL. CDR3 length: 15 residues. CDR3: CASSQIQPTGYEQYF. The CDR3 nucleotides read TGCGCCAGCAGCCAAATCCAGCCGACCGGGTACGAGCAGTACTTC.

The V gene is TRBV27, the J gene TRBJ2-3; D possibly corresponds to TRBD2 (6 bases). Germline CDR1 is MNHEY and CDR2 is SMNVEV (reference sequence). V lost 4 bases and J lost 0, with 20 bases in between. CDR3 length equals 18 residues. The CDR3 region is CASSSLPGLGFSTDTQYF. Here the CDR3 DNA reads TGTGCCAGCAGTTCTCTCCCGGGACTCGGCTTTAGCACAGATACGCAGTATTTT.

The genes are TRBV4-2 and TRBJ1-3; no clear D. Trimming shortened V by 4 bases and J by 0 bases, and 16 bases separated the two germline ends. The CDR3 sequence is 17 residues long. Germline-derived CDR1 and CDR2 are LGHNA and YNFKEQ. CDR3 amino acids: CASSPAGRAFSGNTIYF. The CDR3 DNA reads as TGTGCCAGCAGCCCTGCGGGCAGAGCATTCTCTGGAAACACCATATATTTT.

V usage is TRBV21-1 and J usage is TRBJ1-6; TRBD1 was called by the table and not checked on the DNA. TRBV21-1 is flagged as a pseudogene. The CDR3 length is 15 residues. CDR3 region: CASSGPGQHNSPLHF. Here the CDR3 DNA reads TGTGCCAGCAGCGGACCGGGACAGCATAATTCACCCCTCCACTTT.

This sequence joins TRBV5-1 and TRBJ1-2; D unresolved. Looked up from germline, CDR1 is SGHRS and CDR2 is YFSETQ. The length of the CDR3 is 9 residues. V was clipped by 7 bases and J by 10 bases, with 8 bases between them. The CDR3 loop reads CASPRDYTF. The CDR3 DNA follows: TGCGCCAGCCCTCGGGACTACACCTTC.

The V call is TRBV29-1, the J call TRBJ1-4; 8 bases line up with TRBD1. CDR1 is SQVTM, CDR2 ANQGSEA, per germline. CDR3 length: 14 residues. Trimming at V came to 2 bases and at J to 8 bases, leaving 7 bases not matched to a gene. The CDR3, as DNA: TGCAGCGTTGAAAAACCCGACAGGGGAGAAAAACTGTTTTTT. It yields the protein CSVEKPDRGEKLFF. Full variable domain (outside the CDR3, taken from reference TRBV29-1 and TRBJ1-4): SAVISQKPSRDICQRGTSLTIQCQVDSQVTMMFWYRQQPGQSLTLIATANQGSEATYESGFVIDKFPISRPNLTFSTLTVSNMSPEDSSIYLCSVEKPDRGEKLFFGSGTQLSVL.

The CDR3 here is CASSLFSRLGQPQFF. CDR3 sequence (DNA): TGCGCCAGCAGCCTTTTTTCGCGACTGGGGCAACCACAGTTCTTC. The chain couples TRBV4-1 to TRBJ2-1; D may be TRBD1 (5 bases). Trimming cost V 4 bases and J 13 bases, with 23 bases left between them. CDR1 MGHRA and CDR2 YSYEKL come from the germline V gene. The CDR3 contains 15 residues.

CDR3 bases: TGTGCCAGCAGCTTAGTTCGAGGTCGAATCAATGAGCAGTTCTTC. Translating gives CASSLVRGRINEQFF. V is TRBV7-3 and J is TRBJ2-1; unclear D gene. The CDR3 length is 15 residues. The V end was cut by 2 bases, the J end by 6 bases, with 14 bases between. The germline V gene encodes CDR1 SGHTA and CDR2 FQGTGA.

The V gene is TRBV19, the J gene TRBJ1-1; D is unresolved. The CDR3 totals 13 residues. Trimming pared 4 bases from V and 1 base from J, leaving 7 bases between. Germline V lookup: CDR1 LNHDA, CDR2 SQIVND (reference sequence). CDR3 nucleotides: TGTGCCAGTAGTAGGGCCGCGAACACTGAAGCTTTCTTT. Translated, it gives CASSRAANTEAFF.